This T cell receptor (beta chain) is from a study of blood T cell repertoires in COVID-19. TCRdb keeps only in-frame clones here, not all; method: immunoSEQ multiplex PCR. The profile shows some 150,000 clones, about 83% of them singletons. The CDR3 covers 15 residues. Trimming cost V 2 bases and J 2 bases, with 12 bases left between them. Germline CDR1 and CDR2: SEHNR and FQNEAQ (reference sequence). Ages ranged from about 18 to 89 years, with residence in about two dozen US areas. Assignment of participants to cohorts was predicated upon participant-reported clinical history. The chain is built from TRBV7-9 and TRBJ1-2; maybe TRBD1 (5 bases). Sequences were obtained from PBMCs or T cells enriched from blood (not recorded which). The clonotype was recovered from a woman aged 45-60 years who had been exposed to COVID-19. The CDR3 region has the DNA TGTGCCAGCAGCTTAACCCGGCCAGGGAACTATGGCTACACCTTC. Protein: CASSLTRPGNYGYTF.